The T cell receptor (beta chain) described here comes from a study of metastatic and nonmetastatic thyroid tumors. Study overall: It was across blood and tumor or nodule tissue from malignant and benign thyroid patients that repertoires were compared.

This clone has ten or more counts. What it binds is not known. Whole-study findings and limits: According to reports, the diversity of TCR beta was significantly higher in malignant thyroid tumors than in benign nodules, and this held in both blood and tumor samples.

Per the authors' pipeline: A distant-metastasis classifier for papillary thyroid cancer was built using CDR3 differences across clinicopathological groups. TCRdb re-processed the PCR reads through MiXCR. These V and J calls originate from TCRdb's pipeline instead of the authors' own analysis. Here the sample spans 25,000 to 30,000 clones, 15% to 20% being singletons. This CDR3 spans 14 amino acids. CDR1 is MNHNS, CDR2 SASEGT, per germline. The V end lost 7 bases, the J end lost 4 bases, and 16 bases lay between the germline ends. The entire patient cohort was treatment-naive prior to thyroid surgery. Sequenced sample: blood. This TCR derives from a female donor with papillary thyroid cancer or a benign thyroid nodule (not recorded which). Some clones in this sample may be carry-over from other donors' samples. This chain joins TRBV6-1 and TRBJ2-5; D is unclear. The CDR3 DNA reads as TGTGCCAGCACCTCCCCCCGCAAGGGAGAGACCCAGTACTTC. Translating it yields CASTSPRKGETQYF.